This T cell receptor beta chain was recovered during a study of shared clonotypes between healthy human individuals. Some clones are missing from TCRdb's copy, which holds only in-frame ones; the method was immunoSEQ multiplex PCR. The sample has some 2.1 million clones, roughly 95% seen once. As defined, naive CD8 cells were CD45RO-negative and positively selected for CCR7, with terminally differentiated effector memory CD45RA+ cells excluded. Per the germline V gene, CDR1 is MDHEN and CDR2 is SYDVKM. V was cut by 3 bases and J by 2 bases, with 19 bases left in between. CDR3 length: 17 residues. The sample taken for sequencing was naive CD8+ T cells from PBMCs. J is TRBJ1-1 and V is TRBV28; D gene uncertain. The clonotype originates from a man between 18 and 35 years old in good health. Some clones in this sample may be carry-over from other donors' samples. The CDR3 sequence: CASSFEQSYTVNTEAFF. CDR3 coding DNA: TGTGCCAGCAGTTTTGAACAGTCATACACCGTTAACACTGAAGCTTTCTTT.